A selection of T cell receptor beta chains follows, all from one sample in a study of OX40 agonist ivuxolimab in advanced cancers. Assay: immunoSEQ multiplex PCR; the TCRdb copy retains only in-frame clones and omits some. The sample yields tens of thousands of clones, about 90% seen once. The starting material was CD4+ or CD8+ T cells sorted from blood, obtained in a trial of the OX40 agonist ivuxolimab. The receptors here all came from an adult with an advanced solid tumor such as melanoma, head and neck, liver or kidney cancer. Both conserved end residues are trimmed from each CDR3. Size is stated for part of the rows, as once, few or many counts, or as a class when the clone is expanded.

J: TRBJ1-1; size: .; V: TRBV5-4; CDR3: ASSLAGVMNTEAF
J: TRBJ2-5; size: .; V: TRBV30; CDR3: AWSGLAGGETQY
J: TRBJ1-4; size: .; V: TRBV30; CDR3: AWSESEKLF
J: TRBJ2-2; size: .; V: TRBV25-1; CDR3: ASSDGGAQNTGELF
J: TRBJ2-7; size: once; V: TRBV6-6; CDR3: ASSYSPSGSYEQY
J: TRBJ1-6; size: .; V: TRBV6-6; CDR3: ASSPLRDTRSPLH
J: TRBJ2-7; size: .; V: TRBV6-6; CDR3: ASSYSGLGGYEQY
J: TRBJ2-3; size: .; V: TRBV12-2; CDR3: ASRLECGRAKDTQY
J: TRBJ1-5; size: .; V: TRBV7-8; CDR3: ASSPNRLSGSNQPQH
J: TRBJ2-7; size: once; V: TRBV19; CDR3: ASSLVPGPSYEQY
J: TRBJ2-7; size: .; V: TRBV6-6; CDR3: ASKVGGLAGGPTY
J: TRBJ2-1; size: .; V: TRBV7-2; CDR3: ASSDRLVGYNEQF
J: TRBJ1-2; size: .; V: TRBV5-1; CDR3: ASSFHENYGYT
J: TRBJ2-5; size: once; V: TRBV27; CDR3: ASSLGLAGGETQY
J: TRBJ2-3; size: .; V: TRBV2; CDR3: ASSTGLPDTQY
J: TRBJ1-1; size: .; V: TRBV27; CDR3: ASSFSDGRGAEAF
J: TRBJ1-3; size: .; V: TRBV7-9; CDR3: ASKAGSRNTIY
J: TRBJ1-5; size: .; V: TRBV11-3; CDR3: ASSPRTHQPQH
J: TRBJ2-1; size: .; V: TRBV19; CDR3: ASSIGSRDTYNEQF
J: TRBJ2-1; size: .; V: TRBV7-3; CDR3: ASSYGTSNEQF
J: TRBJ1-1; size: .; V: TRBV6-1; CDR3: ASRAGTGMPEAF